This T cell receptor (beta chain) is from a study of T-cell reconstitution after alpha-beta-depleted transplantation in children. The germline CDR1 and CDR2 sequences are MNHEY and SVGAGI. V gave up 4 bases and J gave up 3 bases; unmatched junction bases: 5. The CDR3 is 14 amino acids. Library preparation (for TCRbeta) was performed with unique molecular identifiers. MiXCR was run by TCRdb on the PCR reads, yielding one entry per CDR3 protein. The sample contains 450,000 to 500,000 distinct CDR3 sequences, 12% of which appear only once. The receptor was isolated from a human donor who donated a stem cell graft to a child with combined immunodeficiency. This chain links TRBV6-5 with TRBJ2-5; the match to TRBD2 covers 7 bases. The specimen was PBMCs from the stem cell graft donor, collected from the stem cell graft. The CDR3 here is CASSSSGTEETQYF. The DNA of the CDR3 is TGTGCCAGCAGTTCTAGCGGAACCGAAGAGACCCAGTACTTC.